This T cell receptor beta chain was sequenced during a study of T-cell memory formation after mild COVID-19 (dated by TCRdb to about 2021). With regard to the full study: Most TCR sequence clusters were specific to one of the two donors. In a couple of donors, T-cell clones that expanded and contracted after mild COVID-19 were followed by sequencing TCRalpha and TCRbeta repertoires longitudinally. Two young, previously healthy adult volunteers, one female and one male, were included in the cohort.

Ficoll-Paque density gradient centrifugation was the method used to isolate PBMCs. The research as a whole found: Contracting CD4+ clones appeared mostly in the CM and EM memory subsets, whereas CD8+ clones were enriched in EMRA. The study included only a couple of mild cases, and larger cohorts that include severe cases with pre-infection samples were judged to be necessary. Whether the second-wave clones peaking on day 37 were SARS-CoV-2 specific was not confirmed. From day 15 to 85, contracting clones showed balanced CD4/CD8 phenotypes, whereas a second wave of clones that expanded from day 15 to 37 leaned towards CD4+. Some responding clones were found in pre-infection memory, which suggests that pre-existing cross-reactive memory T cells took part in the SARS-CoV-2 response.

V is trimmed back by 1 base and J by 8 bases, and the junction contains 5 bases that no gene match accounts for. The CDR3 spans 15 residues, from the cysteine through the phenylalanine. Just CDR3 DNA is preserved here, 45 bases in frame from base 1. CDR1 and CDR2 were assigned from the germline V gene as MGHDK and SYGVNS. The sequencer was an Illumina NovaSeq 6000. Using 5'RACE with constant-segment primers, TCRalpha and TCRbeta cDNA libraries were constructed, with sample barcodes and unique molecular identifiers added in the process. RNA was extracted from every sample with Trizol reagent. Amplification of the libraries took two PCR steps, and the second step added a second sample barcode plus Illumina TruSeq adapters. Sequencing of the libraries was done on an Illumina NovaSeq, producing 2 x 150 bp paired-end reads. The original methods were these. Reads were demultiplexed and collapsed into UMI-guided consensus sequences with migec v1.2.7. Using mixcr v2.1.11, the UMI consensuses were aligned to TRA and TRB V and J templates and assembled into clonotypes. A clonotype was counted as expanded or contracted only when both edgeR and NoisET called the clonotype significant, with the noise models trained on biological replicates. edgeR calls used a false discovery rate-adjusted p below 0.01 and a log2 fold-change threshold of 1. As an exploratory analysis of dynamics, max-normalized trajectories of the 1000 most abundant clonotypes were examined by PCA with hierarchical clustering. The CD4 or CD8 phenotype of responding clones was assigned using the separately sequenced CD4+ and CD8+ repertoires. TCRdb reprocessed the public reads (quality trimming at Q25 with fastp, clone calling with MiXCR) and kept in-frame beta chains. Merged by CDR3 protein, the rows form single entries marked with the most common genes and DNA. TCRdb, rather than the study authors, made the V and J calls. For this sample the table gives about 620,000 distinct CDR3 sequences, of which about 20% were detected only once. 12% of the sample rests with the top ten.

This clonotype has more than one count but fewer than ten. Its antigen target is currently unknown. Base qualities are not recorded, but no much larger clone differs from it by a single base. The rearrangement joined TRBV25-1 to TRBJ2-1; 10 central nucleotides agree with TRBD1. This clonotype was sampled from an adult woman who had mild COVID-19 (a few samples of this study predate the infection). The sample titles of this study are shuffled in the database, so cell type and time point are left out; the donor was told from shared clones. Input material: PBMCs or a T cell subset sorted from them (not recorded which). The CDR3 is CASSEWTGGSDEQFF. The bases are TGTGCCAGCAGTGAATGGACAGGGGGGTCAGATGAGCAGTTCTTC.